This T cell receptor (beta chain) derives from a study of T cell responses to AZD1222 COVID-19 vaccine. In its sample, this clone was seen a few times. This CDR3 has 12 residues. V was cut by 1 base and J by 8 bases, with 8 bases left in between. Clones were sequenced by immunoSEQ multiplex PCR, and TCRdb holds only the in-frame ones, with some missing. The table shows 90,000 or so clones, with around 86% occurring only once. Here the sequenced sample was peripheral blood, taken on day 0 of AZD1222 vaccination. This chain connects TRBV12-3 or TRBV12-4 to TRBJ1-2; tentative D call: TRBD1 (5 bases). This clonotype originated in an adult in good health. The CDR3 DNA reads as TGTGCCAGCAGTTTAGGGGACGCGGGCTACACCTTC. Amino acid sequence: CASSLGDAGYTF.